This T cell receptor beta chain emerged from a study of blood T cell repertoires in COVID-19. As for the study in general: T cells, B-cell-depleted T cells, or PBMCs provided the cDNA or gDNA that served as material.

Authors' methods: Cell counts per sample came from amplifying reference gene primers. Sequencing used immunoSEQ multiplex PCR; TCRdb keeps in-frame clones, though not all of them. That table furnishes V, J and clone size, whereas the DNA furnished D and trimming. Of 350,000 to 450,000 clones in the sample, more than 75% were seen once. Sequenced input: peripheral blood. This TCR derives from a human donor in a cohort sampled during active COVID-19.

Written as DNA, the CDR3 is TGCAGTGCTAGTGGGGTGATCGTTGGGAGGGCAGGGAGGGCTAGTCAGCCCCAGCATTTT. This gives the protein CSASGVIVGRAGRASQPQHF. The rearrangement links TRBV20-1 to TRBJ1-5; D is possibly TRBD1 (5 bases). The CDR3 is made up of 20 amino acids. V lost 3 bases and J lost 6, with 33 bases in between. CDR1 and CDR2 from the germline V gene are DFQATT and SNEGSKA (reference sequence).